This T cell receptor (beta chain) was captured in a study of early T cells in non-severe SARS-CoV-2 infection. Study at large: Investigators sequenced bulk RNA drawn from unsorted whole blood, and chains remained unpaired. Regarding the study as a whole: VDJdb matching favored anti-spike CD8 responses, missing private and CD4 specificities.

Unique molecular identifier tags were affixed to discrete cDNA molecules. TCRdb fed the 5' RACE reads into MiXCR, producing one record per CDR3 protein. The sample lists about 17,000 distinct CDR3 sequences; about 5% were seen once. The CDR3 runs 16 residues. The V and J ends lost 4 bases and 1 base, in that order; junction bases with no gene match: 1. CDR1 is LNHDA, CDR2 SQIVND, per germline (reference sequence). This clonotype was recorded many times. The antigen is undetermined. The chain recombines TRBV19 with TRBJ2-1, with 13 bases identical to TRBD2. The clonotype originates from an adult who was a healthcare worker with PCR-confirmed SARS-CoV-2 infection or an uninfected control (not recorded which). Sequenced material: whole blood. CDR3 coding DNA: TGTGCCAGTAGTAGACTAGCGGGAGGATCCTACAATGAGCAGTTCTTC. Protein product: CASSRLAGGSYNEQFF.